These T cell receptor beta chains were read from a single sample in a study of T-cell reconstitution after alpha-beta-depleted transplantation in children. TCRdb passed the PCR reads through MiXCR, listing each CDR3 protein once. The sample carries over 400,000 distinct CDR3 sequences, roughly two fifths recorded once. Sequencing used PBMCs, obtained before TCRalphabeta/CD19-depleted stem cell transplant. These receptors came from a girl aged 2 to 10 with aplastic anemia, due to receive a stem cell transplant. The CDR3 runs from the conserved cysteine through the conserved F or W. A D gene is named only where the DNA matches it firmly.

v_call	cdr3_length	d_call	j_call	cdr3_aa
TRBV7-9	12	.	TRBJ2-2	CASSPDWGELFF
TRBV6-5	14	.	TRBJ2-3	CASSYGGRTDMQYF
TRBV20-1	15	TRBD1	TRBJ2-7	CSALTPGQIPYEQYF
TRBV24-1	15	.	TRBJ2-5	CATSDANKLRGHQYF
TRBV20-1	15	TRBD1	TRBJ1-2	CSARDFAGGVYGYTF
TRBV11-2	19	TRBD1	TRBJ2-2	CASTLVSYSRTGGTGELFF
TRBV28	17	TRBD2	TRBJ2-1	CASSWGMTSGRDNEQFF
TRBV4-2	14	TRBD1	TRBJ1-1	CASSQHGQGAIAFF
TRBV29-1	13	.	TRBJ2-7	CSVEGRTSYEQYF
TRBV10-3	15	.	TRBJ2-7	CAISGSTGTLYEQYF
TRBV7-8	15	.	TRBJ2-1	CASSLRGWEYDEQFF
TRBV9	16	.	TRBJ2-1	CASSVLGRGPYNEQFF
TRBV3-1	18	.	TRBJ2-7	CPSSQEYLGGQYSYEQYF
TRBV2	17	TRBD1	TRBJ2-7	CASSVNLDKGAPYEQYF
TRBV6-5	13	.	TRBJ2-1	CASSYKSGGEQFF
TRBV7-8	15	.	TRBJ2-3	CASSLLARRTDTQYF
TRBV20-1	16	.	TRBJ1-1	CSARGPAVTPHMEAFF
TRBV5-1	16	.	TRBJ2-1	CASSLRQGGSYNEQFF
TRBV11-2	15	TRBD1	TRBJ2-1	CASSPTPGQNNEQFF
TRBV5-1	15	TRBD1	TRBJ2-2	CASSHRDRAVGELFF
TRBV28	13	.	TRBJ1-1	CASRQQLNTEAFF
TRBV10-3	13	.	TRBJ1-1	CAIEQDLNTEAFF
TRBV7-6	15	TRBD1	TRBJ1-4	CASSSQGGRYEKLFF
TRBV4-3	14	.	TRBJ2-2	CASSSGVYTGELFF
TRBV4-1	15	.	TRBJ2-7	CASSQGPKGAYEQYF
TRBV12-3/TRBV12-4	14	.	TRBJ2-7	CASRRIGSSYEQYF
TRBV10-3	12	.	TRBJ1-5	CATQAGGQPQHF
TRBV5-1	14	.	TRBJ2-7	CASSVEGISYEQYF
TRBV5-1	15	TRBD2	TRBJ2-7	CASSLESSGYYEQYF
TRBV20-1	13	.	TRBJ2-3	CSARDTYTDTQYF
TRBV29-1	11	.	TRBJ2-1	CSVEDREWQFF
TRBV20-1	12	TRBD2	TRBJ2-3	CSARSTGGTQYF
TRBV5-1	14	.	TRBJ1-1	CASGTAAQGLGAFF
TRBV29-1	16	TRBD1	TRBJ2-1	CSVEFRDRVAYNEQFF
TRBV6-5	17	TRBD1	TRBJ2-3	CASSYSVRQGVTDTQYF
TRBV6-1	14	.	TRBJ1-1	CASLMDNLNTEAFF
TRBV5-1	14	TRBD1	TRBJ2-1	CASSQQGAYNEQFF
TRBV5-1	15	.	TRBJ2-2	CASSLGLPNTGELFF
TRBV5-1	13	.	TRBJ2-5	CASSPGNQETQYF
TRBV11-1	16	TRBD2	TRBJ2-3	CASSRGLAGVADTQYF